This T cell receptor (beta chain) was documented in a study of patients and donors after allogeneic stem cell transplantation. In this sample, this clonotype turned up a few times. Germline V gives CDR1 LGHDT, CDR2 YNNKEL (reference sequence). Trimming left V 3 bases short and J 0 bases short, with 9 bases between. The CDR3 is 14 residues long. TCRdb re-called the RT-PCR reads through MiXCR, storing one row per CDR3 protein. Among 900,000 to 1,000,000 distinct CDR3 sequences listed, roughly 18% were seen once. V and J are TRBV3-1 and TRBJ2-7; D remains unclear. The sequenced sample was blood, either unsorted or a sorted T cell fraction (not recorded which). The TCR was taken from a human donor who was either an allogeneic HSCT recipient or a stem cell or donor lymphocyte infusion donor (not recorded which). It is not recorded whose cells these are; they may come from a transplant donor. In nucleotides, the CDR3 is TGTGCCAGCAGCCACGCGGCAGGCTCCTACGAGCAGTACTTC. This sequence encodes CASSHAAGSYEQYF.